Listed here is a single T cell receptor beta chain. The antigen is not known. These data come from a study of T cells after yellow fever vaccination. Study conclusions and caveats: Although most clonotypes did not, a small share appeared in both CD4 and CD8 compartments. Most primary-vaccination clones reappeared after the booster (96% CD4, 88% CD8).

This CDR3 is built from 15 residues. The J segment lost 6 bases and the V segment lost 6 bases, leaving 13 bases of the junction unmatched. In germline, CDR1 is SGHTA, CDR2 FQGNSA. TCRdb re-called the 5' RACE reads with MiXCR, one entry per CDR3 protein. The data show 300,000 to 400,000 distinct CDR3 sequences, over 8% seen once. Specimen: PBMCs, collected on the day of the first yellow fever vaccination. The TCR originated in a man between 18 and 29 years old who received the YFV17D yellow fever vaccine. V is TRBV7-2 and J is TRBJ1-1, with 7 bases fitting TRBD1. Written as DNA, the CDR3 is TGTGCCAGCAGGTTCGACAGGGCAAAGTACGCTGAAGCTTTCTTT. Translation gives CASRFDRAKYAEAFF.